The 27 T cell receptor beta chains below all came from one sample that was sequenced in a study of T cells after yellow fever vaccination (dated by TCRdb to the late 2010s). In the paper's terms, the treatment or condition label means: live attenuated yellow fever vaccine strain. The method behind the library was 5' RACE. The instrument given in TCRdb is Illumina HiSeq 2500. The raw public reads went through TCRdb reprocessing: fastp at Q25, MiXCR clone calling, in-frame beta chains kept. When rows share a CDR3 protein, they turn into one entry using the most common DNA and genes. In all, the sample holds under 200,000 distinct CDR3 sequences, and around 7.2% of those were seen once. More than 2% of the sample is held by the ten biggest clonotypes. The sequencing here drew on CD4+ T cells sorted from PBMCs, taken around 5 days after the first yellow fever vaccination. These receptor sequences come from a man aged 18 to 29 who received the YFV17D yellow fever vaccine.

At least ten counts were recorded for this clonotype. The V and J genes are TRBV7-2 and TRBJ2-4; D tentatively fits TRBD1 or TRBD2 (6 bases each). Trimming took off 5 bases at V and 3 bases at J, with 14 bases between the two ends. CDR1 SGHTA and CDR2 FQGNSA come from the germline V gene. The CDR3 sequence is 15 residues long. CDR3 region: CASSQWGAGKNIQYF. The CDR3, as DNA: TGTGCCAGCAGCCAGTGGGGGGCGGGCAAAAACATTCAGTACTTC.

This clonotype was detected many times. The chain couples TRBV7-2 to TRBJ2-3; maybe TRBD2 (7 bases). The CDR3 is 14 residues long. CDR1 and CDR2 (germline): SGHTA, FQGNSA. Trimming shortened V by 8 bases and J by 5 bases, and 17 bases separated the two germline ends. The CDR3 coding sequence is TGTGCCAGCCGGGTACAGGGAGGGGTAGATACGCAGTATTTT. It codes for CASRVQGGVDTQYF.

This clonotype has at least ten counts. The chain uses TRBV30 and TRBJ2-5; 10 nucleotides line up with TRBD1. Germline V CDR1 and CDR2: GTSNPN, SVGIG (reference sequence). The CDR3 extends over 13 amino acids. With V trimmed by 8 bases and J by 4 bases, 7 bases remained unmatched. DNA of the CDR3: TGTGCCCACGATAGACAGGGGGCAGAGACCCAGTACTTC. The encoded protein is CAHDRQGAETQYF.

This clonotype has more than one count but fewer than ten. The chain uses TRBV27 and TRBJ1-4; unclear D gene. V lost 4 bases and J lost 7, with 16 bases in between. This CDR3 region has 15 residues. From germline, CDR1 is MNHEY and CDR2 SMNVEV (reference sequence). CDR3 protein: CASSSVSAGFEKLFF. Written as DNA, the CDR3 is TGTGCCAGCAGTTCGGTCTCTGCGGGTTTTGAAAAACTGTTTTTT.

CDR3 residues: CASSERQGGTEAFF. Written as DNA, the CDR3 is TGTGCCAGCAGTGAACGACAGGGAGGCACTGAAGCTTTCTTT. The chain is built from TRBV6-4 and TRBJ1-1; the match to TRBD1 covers 7 bases. Germline-derived CDR1 and CDR2 are MRHNA and SNTAGT. CDR3 length: 14 residues. V shed 3 bases and J 4 bases; nucleotides not matched to a gene: 5.

This clonotype has just a few counts. The chain carries TRBV12-3 or TRBV12-4 and TRBJ2-3; TRBD2 matches at 10 bases. The CDR3 has 20 amino acids. V lost 6 bases, J lost 0 bases, and 18 bases stayed unmatched. Written as DNA, the CDR3 is TGTGCCAGCAGCTCACCACTACCTAGCGGGGGCCCGACGAGCACAGATACGCAGTATTTT. Protein: CASSSPLPSGGPTSTDTQYF.

This clonotype occurred many times. DNA of the CDR3: TGTGCCAGCAGTTTCCCGCAAGAGACCCAGTACTTC. Protein sequence: CASSFPQETQYF. V gene TRBV12-3 or TRBV12-4 combines with J gene TRBJ2-5; D gene uncertain. V lost 3 bases and J lost 2, with 4 bases in between. This CDR3 has 12 residues.

This chain connects TRBV7-8 to TRBJ1-2, with a tentative D call TRBD1 (6 bases). From germline, CDR1 is SGHVS and CDR2 FQNEAQ. V was pared by 3 bases and J by 6 bases, with 14 bases between. The CDR3 loop spans 14 amino acids. The DNA of the CDR3 is TGTGCCAGCAGCTTCAGCCCGGGGGCCAATGGCTACACCTTC. Protein: CASSFSPGANGYTF.

A word on this clonotype: At one of its ends the junction is not consistent with the germline gene, which may arise from a read error. The chain has TRBV20-1 and TRBJ2-3; a possible D gene is TRBD1 (6 bases). The CDR3 runs to 16 residues. Germline CDR1 DFQATT, CDR2 SNEGSKA (reference sequence). Here the CDR3 reads CCANDQQGTGTDTQYF. CDR3 sequence (DNA): TGCTGTGCTAACGACCAACAGGGAACCGGCACAGATACGCAGTATTTT.

This clonotype has ten or more counts. This chain uses TRBV20-1 with TRBJ2-1; D ambiguous. The CDR3 loop spans 11 amino acids. Looked up from germline, CDR1 is DFQATT and CDR2 is SNEGSKA (reference sequence). Trimming took off 1 base at V and 8 bases at J, with 6 bases between the two ends. This chain's CDR3 is CSARGSDEQFF. DNA for the CDR3: TGCAGTGCTAGAGGGAGTGATGAGCAGTTCTTC.

At least ten counts were recorded for this clonotype. The V and J genes are TRBV20-1 and TRBJ2-5, with D tentatively TRBD2 (7 bases). CDR1 and CDR2 from the germline V gene are DFQATT and SNEGSKA (reference sequence). The CDR3 has 13 amino acids. This CDR3 is CSGYRGAEETQYF. The CDR3 nucleotides are TGCAGCGGATATCGGGGGGCAGAAGAGACCCAGTACTTC.

This clonotype appeared once. The chain links TRBV29-1 to TRBJ1-1, with 8 bases fitting TRBD1. The CDR3 sequence is 13 residues long. Per the germline V gene, CDR1 is SQVTM and CDR2 is ANQGSEA. The ends lost 4 bases at V and 4 bases at J; junction bases unmatched: 5. The CDR3 DNA reads as TGCAGCGTTGGCAGACAGGGGATCACTGAAGCTTTCTTT. The encoded protein is CSVGRQGITEAFF.

This clonotype was seen many times. This chain joins TRBV5-1 and TRBJ2-5; 15 positions agree with TRBD2. The CDR3 consists of 17 residues. V dropped 4 bases and J dropped 2; count of bases not matched to a gene: 6. Germline assignment: CDR1 SGHRS and CDR2 YFSETQ. CDR3 sequence reads: CASSLRTSGGEQETQYF. The CDR3 DNA reads TGCGCCAGCAGCCTTCGGACTAGCGGGGGGGAACAAGAGACCCAGTACTTC.

This clonotype was seen many times. This chain connects TRBV30 to TRBJ2-5, with 7 bases identical to TRBD2. CDR3 length: 16 amino acids. Germline trimming cut 0 bases from V and 5 bases from J; bases unmatched to any gene: 12. The germline gives CDR1 GTSNPN, CDR2 SVGIG (reference sequence). The CDR3 DNA reads TGTGCCTGGAGTGTACTCGCGGGGCTAGCGGAGGAGACCCAGTACTTC. It specifies CAWSVLAGLAEETQYF.

Many counts were recorded for this clonotype. The rearrangement links TRBV4-1 to TRBJ2-5; D gene uncertain. CDR3 length equals 13 residues. Germline V gene data show CDR1 as MGHRA and CDR2 as YSYEKL. The V end was cut by 1 base, the J end by 5 bases, with 8 bases between. Here the CDR3 DNA reads TGCGCCAGCAGCCAAGTCACGCGGGAGACCCAGTACTTC. Translation gives CASSQVTRETQYF.

This clonotype was counted ten times or more. J is TRBJ2-7 and V is TRBV5-1; D may be TRBD1 (5 bases). This CDR3 contains 14 residues. V dropped 4 bases and J dropped 2 bases, with 13 bases sitting between them. The germline V gene has CDR1 SGHRS and CDR2 YFSETQ. The CDR3 here is CASSPDSPAYEQYF. The CDR3 DNA reads as TGCGCCAGCAGCCCAGACAGCCCTGCCTACGAGCAGTACTTC.

This clonotype was counted ten times or more. The V gene is TRBV4-3, the J gene TRBJ2-7; 9 positions agree with TRBD1. Germline V gene sequence: CDR1 LGHNA, CDR2 YSLEER. The CDR3 loop spans 18 amino acids. Unmatched junction bases numbered 15, after V lost 4 bases and J lost 2 bases. DNA for the CDR3: TGCGCCAGCAGCCGTTTTCCCTCCACAGGGGGCGAGGCCTACGAGCAGTACTTC. Residues: CASSRFPSTGGEAYEQYF.

This clonotype showed up just a few times. The V call is TRBV10-2, the J call TRBJ2-6; D may be TRBD2 (7 bases). The V gene lost 7 bases and the J gene lost 2 bases, with 18 bases spanning the gap. CDR3 length: 17 amino acids. CDR1 and CDR2 from the germline V gene are WSHSY and SAAADI. The CDR3 DNA is TGCGCCAGCAACGTTGGGGGGGCCTTAACTGGGGCCAACGTCCTGACTTTC. This codes for CASNVGGALTGANVLTF.

The rearrangement links TRBV4-2 to TRBJ2-2; the D is unclear. This CDR3 region has 13 residues. Germline values: CDR1 LGHNA, CDR2 YNFKEQ. V dropped 11 bases and J dropped 9 bases, with 19 bases sitting between them. CDR3 protein: CAGCWVVSWELFF. The CDR3 region has the DNA TGTGCCGGGTGCTGGGTTGTCTCCTGGGAGCTGTTTTTT.

This clonotype was counted between two and nine times. The chain links TRBV3-1 to TRBJ1-1; 9 nucleotides line up with TRBD1. This CDR3 spans 15 amino acids. V trimming: 7 bases; J trimming: 5 bases; junction bases outside the gene matches: 11. Germline V gene lookup returns CDR1 LGHDT and CDR2 YNNKEL (reference sequence). The CDR3 loop is CASNAGTGSVTEAFF. The CDR3 DNA is TGTGCCAGCAACGCCGGGACAGGGTCCGTAACTGAAGCTTTCTTT.

This clonotype has ten or more counts. This rearrangement joins TRBV9 to TRBJ1-2; 9 bases are a match to TRBD1. The junction had 3 bases not matched to a gene; V was cut back by 1 base and J by 5 bases. The CDR3 spans 14 residues. Germline V lookup: CDR1 SGDLS, CDR2 YYNGEE. CDR3 nucleotides: TGTGCCAGCAGCGTAAGCGGGACAGGGTATGGCTACACCTTC. It translates to CASSVSGTGYGYTF. The whole variable domain, remainder taken from reference TRBV9 and TRBJ1-2, is DSGVTQTPKHLITATGQRVTLRCSPRSGDLSVYWYQQSLDQGLQFLIQYYNGEERAKGNILERFSAQQFPDLHSELNLSSLELGDSALYFCASSVSGTGYGYTFGSGTRLTVV.

This chain uses TRBV19 with TRBJ1-2; 8 bases match TRBD1. This CDR3 has 14 amino acids. Germline CDR1 LNHDA, CDR2 SQIVND (reference sequence). V lost 4 bases to trimming and J lost 4 bases; unmatched junction nucleotides: 5. CDR3 amino acids: CASSTRTGSYGYTF. The CDR3 region has the DNA TGTGCCAGTAGTACGCGGACAGGGTCCTATGGCTACACCTTC.

This clonotype was counted many times. The genes are TRBV28 and TRBJ2-1; possibly TRBD2 for D (7 bases). CDR1 and CDR2 from the germline V gene are MDHEN and SYDVKM. V gave up 2 bases and J gave up 9 bases, with 8 bases separating them. This CDR3 is 12 amino acids long. The CDR3: CASSLAGAEQFF. CDR3 coding DNA: TGTGCCAGCAGTTTAGCGGGGGCTGAGCAGTTCTTC.

This clonotype was counted at least ten times. The chain recombines TRBV11-1 with TRBJ2-1; 7 nucleotides line up with TRBD1. The V gene end was trimmed by 0 bases and the J gene end by 4 bases; junction bases not matched to a gene: 15. The CDR3 is 19 residues long. The germline V gene encodes CDR1 SGHAT and CDR2 FQDESV (reference sequence). The CDR3 is CASSLAVGRQGVGYNEQFF. As DNA, the CDR3 is TGTGCCAGCAGCTTAGCAGTTGGGCGACAGGGAGTTGGGTACAATGAGCAGTTCTTC.

This clonotype appeared many times. V and J are TRBV7-2 and TRBJ2-5; D not certain. Trimming took off 5 bases at V and 5 bases at J, with 15 bases between the two ends. This CDR3 has 14 amino acids. From germline, CDR1 is SGHTA and CDR2 FQGNSA. The chain's CDR3 is CASSPERSLETQYF. The CDR3 DNA follows: TGTGCCAGCAGCCCCGAGAGGTCCCTGGAGACCCAGTACTTC.

This clonotype occurred many times. One junction end does not reproduce the germline sequence, and a read error may be involved. This chain joins TRBV4-2 and TRBJ2-3; 7 positions match TRBD1. The germline gives CDR1 LGHNA, CDR2 YNFKEQ. The CDR3 totals 15 residues. As DNA, the CDR3 is TGTGCCAGCAGCAAAGACAGGGAAGCGACAGATACGCAGTATTTT. Its translation: CASSKDREATDTQYF.

V is TRBV4-1 and J is TRBJ2-1; possible D gene TRBD2, 7 bases. The length of the CDR3 is 18 residues. V lost 4 bases and J lost 6, with 25 bases in between. The germline V gene has CDR1 MGHRA and CDR2 YSYEKL. The CDR3 DNA follows: TGCGCCAGCAGCCCAGGAAGATTAAGGGGGGGCCCTTTCAATGAGCAGTTCTTC. Amino acid sequence: CASSPGRLRGGPFNEQFF.